Presented here are 14 T cell receptor beta chains from one specimen sequenced in a study of blood T cell repertoires in COVID-19. Here immunoSEQ multiplex PCR was the method, and the copy in TCRdb shows in-frame clones only, minus some. Counted here are around 200,000 clones, about four fifths occurring once; the ten biggest clones make up roughly 2.9%. The sample was peripheral blood. These receptors were collected from a man in his fifties or sixties with active or convalescent COVID-19.

In regard to this clone: The same CDR3 can be traced to other DNA sequences in this sample. CDR3 region: CASRPDRNTEAFF. The DNA for the CDR3 is TGTGCCAGCAGGCCGGACAGGAACACTGAAGCTTTCTTT. The J gene is TRBJ1-1, the V gene TRBV2; tentative D call: TRBD1 (6 bases). The CDR3 contains 13 residues. Per the germline V gene, CDR1 is SNHLY and CDR2 is FYNNEI. Trimming took 6 bases from V and 1 from J, leaving 9 bases between them.

This clone was picked up one time. CDR3 in DNA: TGTGCCAGCAGCTTCCCCGGGACTAGCCTCTCCTACGAGCAGTACTTC. As protein: CASSFPGTSLSYEQYF. The V call is TRBV12-1, the J call TRBJ2-7; no check of the table's D call, TRBD2, against the DNA was made. TRBV12-1 corresponds to a pseudogene. There are 16 residues in the CDR3.

The V call is TRBV4-3, the J call TRBJ1-2, with 7 bases lining up with TRBD1. The V segment lost 0 bases and the J segment 7 bases; nucleotides outside the gene matches: 8. This CDR3 is built from 15 residues. Per the germline V gene, CDR1 is LGHNA and CDR2 is YSLEER. CDR3 region: CASSQEGGQPLGYTF. In DNA, the CDR3 is TGCGCCAGCAGCCAAGAGGGGGGACAGCCCCTTGGCTACACCTTC.

V is TRBV5-5 and J is TRBJ2-3; 11 positions agree with TRBD1. Germline lookup yields CDR1 SGHKS and CDR2 YYEKEE (reference sequence). The CDR3 is 16 residues long. Unmatched junction bases numbered 8, after V lost 4 bases and J lost 4 bases. The CDR3 nucleotides read TGTGCCAGCAGCCCGGCCGGGGACAGGGGGTCAGATACGCAGTATTTT. Its translation is CASSPAGDRGSDTQYF.

V gene TRBV30 combines with J gene TRBJ1-1; D remains unclear. CDR1 and CDR2 (germline): GTSNPN, SVGIG (reference sequence). This CDR3 comprises 14 residues. V gave up 4 bases and J gave up 1 base, with 13 bases separating them. The CDR3 spells CAWMWAAQNTEAFF. CDR3 nucleotide sequence: TGTGCCTGGATGTGGGCAGCTCAGAACACTGAAGCTTTCTTT.

Comments on this clone: The sample carries other DNA sequences with the same CDR3. J is TRBJ1-5 and V is TRBV5-4; maybe TRBD1 (5 bases). Trimming removed 0 bases at V and 1 base at J, with 5 bases between. There are 14 residues in the CDR3. CDR1 is SGHNT and CDR2 is YYREEE in the germline V gene (reference sequence). In DNA form, the CDR3 reads TGTGCCAGCAGCTTGGACAGGAGCAATCAGCCCCAGCATTTT. Its protein is CASSLDRSNQPQHF.

This clone was recorded only once. The chain carries TRBV7-8 and TRBJ2-3; 8 bases fit TRBD2. Germline-derived CDR1 and CDR2 are SGHVS and FQNEAQ. This CDR3 is built from 16 residues. Trimming cost V 5 bases and J 5 bases; bases outside gene matches: 12. CDR3 loop: CASSPRGGKEIDTQYF. CDR3 nucleotide sequence: TGTGCCAGCAGCCCCCGGGGGGGGAAGGAGATAGATACGCAGTATTTT.

This clone was found a few times. The CDR3 sequence is CSASGQGAGTEAFF. CDR3 DNA: TGCAGTGCTAGTGGACAGGGGGCAGGGACTGAAGCTTTCTTT. This chain links TRBV20-1 with TRBJ1-1, with 11 bases identical to TRBD1. The CDR3 consists of 14 residues. The ends lost 3 bases at V and 5 bases at J; junction bases unmatched: 5. CDR1 is DFQATT, CDR2 SNEGSKA, per germline (reference sequence).

The rearrangement uses TRBV20-1 and TRBJ1-1; D unresolved. Germline assignment: CDR1 DFQATT and CDR2 SNEGSKA (reference sequence). CDR3 size: 18 residues. V lost 3 bases, J lost 0 bases, and 23 bases lay in between. CDR3 protein: CSASGQEPNEIMNTEAFF. CDR3 bases: TGCAGTGCTAGTGGTCAGGAACCCAACGAGATTATGAACACTGAAGCTTTCTTT.

The chain combines TRBV7-3 with TRBJ1-1; possible D gene TRBD1, 6 bases. Looked up from germline, CDR1 is SGHTA and CDR2 is FQGTGA. Between the trimmed V and J ends, which lost 4 bases and 4 bases, there was a span of 7 bases. CDR3 size: 12 residues. CDR3 sequence: CASSSQGTEAFF. The CDR3 DNA sequence: TGTGCCAGCAGCTCACAGGGCACTGAAGCTTTCTTT. Complete variable domain (other parts from reference TRBV7-3 and TRBJ1-1): GAGVSQTPSNKVTEKGKYVELRCDPISGHTALYWYRQSLGQGPEFLIYFQGTGAADDSGLPNDRFFAVRPEGSVSTLKIQRTERGDSAVYLCASSSQGTEAFFGQGTRLTVV.

The chain employs TRBV5-1 and TRBJ2-1; 7 bases line up with TRBD2. The CDR3 is 15 amino acids. Germline V gene lookup returns CDR1 SGHRS and CDR2 YFSETQ. V lost 1 base, J lost 4 bases, and 5 bases stayed unmatched. The CDR3 is CASSLFAGDYNEQFF. The DNA of the CDR3 is TGCGCCAGCAGCTTGTTCGCGGGGGATTACAATGAGCAGTTCTTC.

V and J are TRBV18 and TRBJ2-5; 7 nucleotides line up with TRBD1. This CDR3 spans 14 amino acids. The germline V gene encodes CDR1 KGHSH and CDR2 LQKENI. The V and J ends lost 6 bases and 4 bases, in that order; junction bases with no gene match: 8. CDR3 bases: TGTGCCAGCTCGCGCGACAGGGCACGAGAGACCCAGTACTTC. Its translation: CASSRDRARETQYF. The whole variable domain, filled in from reference TRBV18 and TRBJ2-5, reads NAGVMQNPRHLVRRRGQEARLRCSPMKGHSHVYWYRQLPEEGLKFMVYLQKENIIDESGMPKERFSAEFPKEGPSILRIQQVVRGDSAAYFCASSRDRARETQYFGPGTRLLVL.

This sequence joins TRBV5-1 and TRBJ2-5; 7 positions agree with TRBD1. The germline CDR1 and CDR2 sequences are SGHRS and YFSETQ. Trimming removed 4 bases from V and 3 bases from J; junction bases left unmatched: 3. The CDR3 spans 13 residues. CDR3 sequence: CASSQGQEETQYF. CDR3 coding DNA: TGCGCCAGCAGCCAAGGACAGGAAGAGACCCAGTACTTC. The complete variable domain, with remaining parts taken from reference TRBV5-1 and TRBJ2-5, reads KAGVTQTPRYLIKTRGQQVTLSCSPISGHRSVSWYQQTPGQGLQFLFEYFSETQRNKGNFPGRFSGRQFSNSRSEMNVSTLELGDSALYLCASSQGQEETQYFGPGTRLLVL.

This clone was seen a single time. V is TRBV14 and J is TRBJ2-3; 8 bases are a match to TRBD2. Trimming removed 1 base from V and 3 bases from J; junction bases left unmatched: 9. The CDR3 runs to 17 residues. The germline V gene encodes CDR1 SGHDN and CDR2 FVKESK. Here the CDR3 DNA reads TGTGCCAGCAGCCAAGGCGTGAGAGGCGGGGGGACAGATACGCAGTATTTT. Translated: CASSQGVRGGGTDTQYF.